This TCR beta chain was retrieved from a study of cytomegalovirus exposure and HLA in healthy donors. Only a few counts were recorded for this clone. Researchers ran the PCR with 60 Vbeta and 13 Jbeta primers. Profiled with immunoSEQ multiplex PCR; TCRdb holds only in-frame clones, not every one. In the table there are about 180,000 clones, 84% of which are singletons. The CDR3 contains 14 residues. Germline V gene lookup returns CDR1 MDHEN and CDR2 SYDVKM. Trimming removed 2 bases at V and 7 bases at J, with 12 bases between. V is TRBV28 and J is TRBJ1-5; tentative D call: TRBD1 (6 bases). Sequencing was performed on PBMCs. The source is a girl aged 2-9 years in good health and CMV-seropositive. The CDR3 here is CASSLQGKGQPQHF. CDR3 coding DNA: TGTGCCAGCAGTTTACAGGGGAAAGGGCAGCCCCAGCATTTT.